The text below deals with one TCR beta chain. The method was immunoSEQ multiplex PCR; TCRdb's version includes in-frame clones alone and lacks a portion of them. The table lists approximately 300,000 clones, roughly 90% of them singletons. The data were obtained in a study of blood T cell repertoires in COVID-19. Study as a whole: The analysed material was cDNA or gDNA that came from T cells, B-cell-depleted T cells, or PBMCs.

Cohorts were determined from participant-reported clinical history. The study counted Cohort 3 donors as recovered given two negative PCRs, clearance, or symptom resolution. Germline lookup yields CDR1 KGHSH and CDR2 LQKENI. The germline V and J ends were trimmed by 3 bases and 5 bases, with 11 bases remaining between them. This CDR3 contains 14 residues. The chain carries TRBV18 and TRBJ2-1, with a tentative D call TRBD2 (6 bases). This receptor was obtained from a woman aged 30 to 39 who had recovered from COVID-19. The sample taken for sequencing was PBMCs or T cells enriched from blood (not recorded which). This CDR3 is CASSPSSANNEQFF. The CDR3 DNA follows: TGTGCCAGCTCACCGTCTAGCGCCAACAATGAGCAGTTCTTC.